Each of the 9 T cell receptor beta chains below was sequenced from the same sample in a study of regulatory T cells in long-lasting Graves disease. Arm-PCR of CDR3 regions and iRepertoire HTBI primers were the basis on which TCR beta libraries were built. A single record per CDR3 protein comes from TCRdb applying MiXCR to the multiplex PCR reads. The sample lists roughly 500,000 distinct CDR3 sequences, less than 15% occurring once. Specified time point: newly diagnosed GD, antithyroid drugs for less than 3 months. From PBMCs, RNA was extracted and then used to make the TCR library. The sample was also reused in another study, on T cells in Graves' hyperthyroidism and ophthalmopathy.

The specimen was peripheral blood mononuclear cells (PBMCs), collected at new diagnosis, from a patient treated with antithyroid drugs. The receptors were gathered from a man aged 30 to 39 with Graves disease.

This clonotype showed up many times. This sequence joins TRBV2 and TRBJ2-1; TRBD2 agrees at 8 bases. Germline lookup yields CDR1 SNHLY and CDR2 FYNNEI. The CDR3 sequence is 15 residues long. Trimming at V came to 3 bases and at J to 6 bases, leaving 7 bases not matched to a gene. CDR3 sequence: CASSDPSGSSNEQFF. DNA of the CDR3: TGTGCCAGCAGTGACCCAAGCGGGAGTTCCAATGAGCAGTTCTTC.

In this sample, this clonotype turned up many times. The CDR3 region has the DNA TGTGCCAGCAGCCCCCGAGGGGTGAGGGCTGAAGCTTTCTTT. Amino acid sequence: CASSPRGVRAEAFF. The gene calls are TRBV11-2 and TRBJ1-1; possible D gene TRBD1, 5 bases. CDR1 and CDR2 from the germline V gene are SGHAT and FQNNGV. The CDR3 spans 14 residues. V was shortened by 5 bases and J by 6 bases, with 16 bases between the two germline ends.

The chain uses TRBV9 and TRBJ1-2; D call uncertain. The CDR3 extends over 13 amino acids. V lost 8 bases and J lost 4, with 15 bases in between. CDR1 and CDR2 (germline): SGDLS, YYNGEE. CDR3 bases: TGTGCCAGGTTGAGCTCTCGGGCCTATGGCTACACCTTC. It translates to CARLSSRAYGYTF.

This clonotype was seen many times. The chain couples TRBV18 to TRBJ2-3; maybe TRBD1 (6 bases). The germline V gene has CDR1 KGHSH and CDR2 LQKENI. The V and J ends lost 6 bases and 0 bases respectively, with 13 bases between them. The CDR3 contains 15 residues. The CDR3 sequence is CASSSPGQSTDTQYF. The CDR3 region has the DNA TGTGCCAGCTCTTCTCCGGGACAAAGCACAGATACGCAGTATTTT. Drawing the rest from reference TRBV18 and TRBJ2-3, the complete variable domain is NAGVMQNPRHLVRRRGQEARLRCSPMKGHSHVYWYRQLPEEGLKFMVYLQKENIIDESGMPKERFSAEFPKEGPSILRIQQVVRGDSAAYFCASSSPGQSTDTQYFGPGTRLTVL.

Details on this clonotype: One base away lies a much larger clone, so this may be a sequencing read error. The V gene is TRBV5-5, the J gene TRBJ2-1, with a weak D call TRBD1 (5 bases). Judging by the DNA end, TRBJ2-5 fits better; the J call may be wrong. The CDR3 has 16 residues. Germline V gives CDR1 SGHKS, CDR2 YYEKEE (reference sequence). Written as DNA, the CDR3 is TGTGCCAGCAGCTTGACCCGAGGCAGGGTTGGAGAGACCCAGTACTTC. Its protein product is CASSLTRGRVGETQYF.

This clonotype was found many times. This sequence joins TRBV5-1 and TRBJ2-7; D remains unclear. Germline lookup yields CDR1 SGHRS and CDR2 YFSETQ. The CDR3 has 15 residues. V gave up 4 bases and J gave up 1 base, with 15 bases separating them. The CDR3 bases are TGCGCCAGCAGCCCGTACTCCGAAGAGTCCTACGAGCAGTACTTC. This translates into CASSPYSEESYEQYF.

The chain recombines TRBV29-1 with TRBJ1-5; unclear D gene. V lost 4 bases and J lost 2, with 9 bases in between. Germline CDR1 reads SQVTM; CDR2 reads ANQGSEA. The CDR3 is 13 residues long. The CDR3 spells CSVAVGGNQPQHF. The CDR3 DNA sequence: TGCAGCGTTGCTGTGGGCGGCAATCAGCCCCAGCATTTT.

This clonotype occurred many times. This chain links TRBV7-7 with TRBJ2-2; D is unclear. V was clipped by 3 bases and J by 1 base, with 3 bases between them. Germline lookup yields CDR1 SSHAT and CDR2 FNYEAQ (reference sequence). The CDR3 totals 13 residues. The CDR3 reads CASSFGNTGELFF. CDR3 nucleotides: TGTGCCAGCAGCTTCGGGAACACCGGGGAGCTGTTTTTT.

This chain joins TRBV19 and TRBJ1-5; D perhaps matches TRBD1 (5 bases). This CDR3 comprises 15 residues. From germline, CDR1 is LNHDA and CDR2 SQIVND (reference sequence). V was pared by 7 bases and J by 0 bases, with 13 bases between. The CDR3, as DNA: TGTGCCAGTATGACAGCCACACTTAGCAATCAGCCCCAGCATTTT. It encodes CASMTATLSNQPQHF.